The 2 T cell receptor beta chains below come from one sample, sequenced in a study of cytomegalovirus exposure and HLA in healthy donors. With 60 Vbeta and 13 Jbeta primers, the PCR was carried out. This table comes from immunoSEQ multiplex PCR, and its TCRdb copy is limited to in-frame clones, with some not included. The sample consists of around 170,000 clones, around 80% of them appearing once. Sequenced sample: PBMCs. Source of these receptors: a man aged 35 to 55 in good health and CMV-seronegative.

As for this clone: The junction differs from germline at one of its ends, possibly a read error. The genes are TRBV7-9 and TRBJ2-7, with D maybe TRBD2 (5 bases). The length of the CDR3 is 13 residues. Germline assignment: CDR1 SEHNR and CDR2 FQNEAQ (reference sequence). Here the CDR3 DNA reads TGTTCCAGCAGCATTACGCAGGAGCGGGAGCAGTACTTC. Amino acid sequence: CSSSITQEREQYF.

J is TRBJ1-5 and V is TRBV7-8; D remains unclear. The germline gives CDR1 SGHVS, CDR2 FQNEAQ. The CDR3 length is 16 residues. The V end was cut by 2 bases, the J end by 3 bases, with 14 bases between. The CDR3 DNA is TGTGCCAGCAGCTTACTAGTCCCAGACTCCAATCAGCCCCAGCATTTT. Translation gives CASSLLVPDSNQPQHF.